This T cell receptor (beta chain) was profiled in a study of T cell responses to AZD1222 COVID-19 vaccine. This clone came up a few times. Trimming took 0 bases from V and 6 from J, leaving 12 bases between them. Germline CDR1 reads SGHTS; CDR2 reads YDEGEE. The CDR3 consists of 14 residues. Some clones are missing from TCRdb's copy, which holds only in-frame ones; the method was immunoSEQ multiplex PCR. The sample carries 150,000 to 200,000 clones, 90% recorded once. The TCR sequence derives from an adult in good health. The starting material was peripheral blood, obtained on day 0 of AZD1222 vaccination. This sequence joins TRBV5-8 and TRBJ1-2; D perhaps matches TRBD1 (5 bases). CDR3 residues: CASSLVDIRHGYTF. In nucleotides, the CDR3 is TGTGCCAGCAGCTTGGTGGACATAAGACATGGCTACACCTTC.